Each of the 23 T cell receptor beta chains below was sequenced from the same sample in a study of T cell responses to AZD1222 COVID-19 vaccine (dated by TCRdb to the early 2020s). Receptors were amplified or captured by the immunoSEQ multiplex PCR assay. This is the immuneACCESS table as TCRdb keeps it, with only in-frame sequences that have V and J called. A part of the clones is gone; compared with another copy, unresolved V genes explain less than half, and the rest is unexplained. The sample includes roughly 150,000 clones, with 90% observed a single time. 5% to 6.5% of the sample lies in the top ten. Interpreted using the paper, the time point label stands for: about 28 days (+/-7) after the second vaccine dose. Sample: peripheral blood, taken 28 days after the second AZD1222 dose. The receptors derive from an adult who received the AZD1222 COVID-19 vaccine.

This chain joins TRBV30 and TRBJ1-5; 8 nucleotides line up with TRBD1. Trimming at V came to 2 bases and at J to 2 bases, leaving 2 bases not matched to a gene. Germline V lookup: CDR1 GTSNPN, CDR2 SVGIG (reference sequence). This CDR3 is built from 14 residues. The CDR3 nucleotides are TGTGCCTGGAGTCCGACAGGGGGCAATCAGCCCCAGCATTTT. Translated: CAWSPTGGNQPQHF.

This clone was seen more than once but under ten times. The rearrangement joins TRBV14 to TRBJ2-7; D is unresolved. Germline V gene data show CDR1 as SGHDN and CDR2 as FVKESK. The CDR3 has 11 amino acids. V was shortened by 5 bases and J by 3 bases, with 5 bases between the two germline ends. CDR3 sequence (DNA): TGTGCCAGCAGCACCCTCTACGAGCAGTACTTC. Protein: CASSTLYEQYF.

This clone showed up just once. This rearrangement joins TRBV3-1 (or the pseudogene TRBV3-2) to TRBJ1-3; D is unresolved. Germline assignment: CDR1 LGHDT and CDR2 YNNKEL (reference sequence). The V gene lost 4 bases and the J gene lost 0 bases, with 7 bases spanning the gap. This CDR3 has 14 residues. The CDR3 sequence: CASSPTRSGNTIYF. CDR3 coding DNA: TGTGCCAGCAGCCCGACCCGCTCTGGAAACACCATATATTTT.

This clone was counted a few times. The CDR3 reads CATQDRGNTNEKLFF. The CDR3 DNA sequence: TGTGCCACCCAGGACAGGGGGAATACTAATGAAAAACTGTTTTTT. The genes are TRBV19 and TRBJ1-4; 10 bases line up with TRBD1. Unmatched junction bases numbered 7, after V lost 10 bases and J lost 2 bases. This CDR3 has 15 amino acids. Germline CDR1 is LNHDA and CDR2 is SQIVND (reference sequence).

The genes are TRBV10-2 and TRBJ2-7; no clear D gene. Germline lookup yields CDR1 WSHSY and CDR2 SAAADI. This CDR3 region has 15 residues. Trimming cost V 5 bases and J 2 bases, with 16 bases left between them. The CDR3 here is CASSSAFFGTYEQYF. The DNA of the CDR3 is TGCGCCAGCAGTAGCGCCTTTTTCGGTACCTACGAGCAGTACTTC.

The chain has TRBV5-1 and TRBJ2-1; 11 bases align to TRBD2. Germline CDR1 is SGHRS and CDR2 is YFSETQ. CDR3 length: 16 residues. The J segment lost 3 bases and the V segment lost 1 base, leaving 3 bases of the junction unmatched. CDR3 loop: CASSLRLAGGYNEQFF. The CDR3 region has the DNA TGCGCCAGCAGCTTGAGGCTAGCGGGGGGCTACAATGAGCAGTTCTTC.

The rearrangement links TRBV6-5 to TRBJ2-1, with 7 nucleotides matching TRBD2. Germline CDR1 is MNHEY and CDR2 is SVGAGI. This CDR3 spans 14 amino acids. J lost 0 bases, V lost 6 bases, and 2 bases had no gene match. In DNA form, the CDR3 reads TGTGCCAGCAGCGGGAGGCCCTCCTACAATGAGCAGTTCTTC. It translates to CASSGRPSYNEQFF.

J is TRBJ1-4 and V is TRBV5-1; 7 positions match TRBD1. Germline V gives CDR1 SGHRS, CDR2 YFSETQ. This CDR3 region has 15 residues. V gave up 3 bases and J gave up 4 bases; unmatched junction bases: 6. As DNA, the CDR3 is TGCGCCAGCAGCTCGGCGACAGGGTATAATGAAAAACTGTTTTTT. It codes for CASSSATGYNEKLFF.

The chain links TRBV29-1 to TRBJ2-1; no reliable D call. Trimming took 3 bases from V and 0 from J, leaving 9 bases between them. The V gene's germline CDR1 is SQVTM and CDR2 ANQGSEA. The CDR3 is made up of 14 amino acids. The DNA of the CDR3 is TGCAGCGTTGACACCAAGAGCTCCTACAATGAGCAGTTCTTC. It translates to CSVDTKSSYNEQFF.

This clone was detected only once. J is TRBJ1-2 and V is TRBV30; D is unresolved. CDR1 is GTSNPN and CDR2 is SVGIG in the germline V gene (reference sequence). The CDR3 has 14 amino acids. Trimming took 4 bases from V and 0 from J, leaving 12 bases between them. CDR3 sequence: CAWTMESANYGYTF. The CDR3 DNA reads as TGTGCCTGGACAATGGAATCCGCTAACTATGGCTACACCTTC.

This sequence joins TRBV24-1 and TRBJ1-2; no clear D gene. The V and J ends lost 5 bases and 7 bases respectively, with 13 bases between them. This CDR3 comprises 13 residues. CDR1 is KGHDR, CDR2 SFDVKD, per germline. For the CDR3, the DNA is TGTGCCACCAGTGGAGAGGGAGGAGGTGGCTACACCTTC. Translated, it gives CATSGEGGGGYTF.

This sequence joins TRBV30 and TRBJ2-7; no definite D call. In germline, CDR1 is GTSNPN, CDR2 SVGIG (reference sequence). The CDR3 loop spans 13 amino acids. V was shortened by 0 bases and J by 4 bases, with 10 bases between the two germline ends. The CDR3 is CAWSVDEDYEQYF. CDR3 in DNA: TGTGCCTGGAGTGTAGATGAGGATTACGAGCAGTACTTC.

The rearrangement links TRBV11-2 to TRBJ2-2; the match to TRBD2 covers 8 bases. Germline V CDR1 and CDR2: SGHAT, FQNNGV. This CDR3 region has 17 residues. Trimming cost V 3 bases and J 1 base; bases outside gene matches: 7. The CDR3 sequence: CASSFSASGGNTGELFF. In DNA, the CDR3 is TGTGCCAGCAGCTTTAGCGCCAGCGGGGGGAACACCGGGGAGCTGTTTTTT.

The chain recombines TRBV6-6 with TRBJ2-7; 7 bases are a match to TRBD2. This CDR3 spans 14 amino acids. CDR1 is MNHNY, CDR2 SVGAGI, per germline (reference sequence). With V trimmed by 0 bases and J by 6 bases, 5 bases remained unmatched. The CDR3 loop reads CASSYSGGSGEQYF. The CDR3 DNA is TGTGCCAGCAGTTACTCGGGCGGGAGCGGCGAGCAGTACTTC.

The chain joins TRBV5-1 to TRBJ1-1; 9 bases fit TRBD1. V was pared by 5 bases and J by 6 bases, with 11 bases of the junction left unmatched. CDR1 and CDR2 (germline): SGHRS, YFSETQ. The CDR3 extends over 15 amino acids. The CDR3 region has the DNA TGCGCCAGCAGTCTTGGTTTGGGACAGGGATCTGAAGCTTTCTTT. As protein: CASSLGLGQGSEAFF.

This rearrangement joins TRBV10-3 to TRBJ2-1; D is possibly TRBD1 (6 bases). V was cut by 6 bases and J by 9 bases, with 9 bases left in between. The germline gives CDR1 ENHRY, CDR2 SYGVKD. The CDR3 spans 11 residues. The CDR3 sequence is CAISQDSEQFF. CDR3 in DNA: TGTGCCATCAGCCAGGACAGTGAGCAGTTCTTC.

The rearrangement joins TRBV7-9 to TRBJ1-2; D is undetermined. Germline CDR1 reads SEHNR; CDR2 reads FQNEAQ (reference sequence). The V gene lost 0 bases and the J gene lost 3 bases, with 5 bases spanning the gap. The CDR3 covers 13 residues. Written as DNA, the CDR3 is TGTGCCAGCAGCTTAGCTGTGGACTATGGCTACACCTTC. It encodes CASSLAVDYGYTF. The full variable domain, in which reference TRBV7-9 and TRBJ1-2 provide the parts outside the CDR3, is DTGVSQNPRHKITKRGQNVTFRCDPISEHNRLYWYRQTLGQGPEFLTYFQNEAQLEKSRLLSDRFSAERPKGSFSTLEIQRTEQGDSAMYLCASSLAVDYGYTFGSGTRLTVV.

This clone was seen many times. The chain joins TRBV7-2 to TRBJ2-1; D is uncertain. Trimming shortened V by 0 bases and J by 5 bases, and 17 bases separated the two germline ends. The CDR3 spans 17 residues. Per germline, CDR1 SGHTA and CDR2 FQGNSA. CDR3 sequence: CASSLAGLGILNNEQFF. DNA for the CDR3: TGTGCCAGCAGCTTAGCAGGGTTGGGGATCCTTAACAATGAGCAGTTCTTC. The whole variable domain, filled in from reference TRBV7-2 and TRBJ2-1, reads GAGVSQSPSNKVTEKGKDVELRCDPISGHTALYWYRQSLGQGLEFLIYFQGNSAPDKSGLPSDRFSAERTGGSVSTLTIQRTQQEDSAVYLCASSLAGLGILNNEQFFGPGTRLTVL.

The chain is built from TRBV5-4 and TRBJ2-1, with a tentative D call TRBD2 (6 bases). Germline V gene sequence: CDR1 SGHNT, CDR2 YYREEE (reference sequence). V was cut by 0 bases and J by 0 bases, with 7 bases left in between. The CDR3 runs to 15 residues. The CDR3 DNA is TGTGCCAGCAGCTTGGATAGCGGCTCCTACAATGAGCAGTTCTTC. Amino acid sequence: CASSLDSGSYNEQFF.

V usage is TRBV29-1 and J usage is TRBJ1-5, with D possibly TRBD1 on 5 matching bases. With 4 bases removed from V and 6 bases from J, the gap between germline ends came to 13 bases. The CDR3 runs to 13 residues. Germline lookup yields CDR1 SQVTM and CDR2 ANQGSEA. CDR3 sequence reads: CSVGGRDRQPQHF. CDR3 DNA sequence: TGCAGCGTTGGCGGGAGGGACCGTCAGCCCCAGCATTTT.

V is TRBV5-1 and J is TRBJ2-7; 10 bases are a match to TRBD1. In germline, CDR1 is SGHRS, CDR2 YFSETQ. The J segment lost 3 bases and the V segment lost 4 bases, leaving 4 bases of the junction unmatched. The CDR3 length is 14 residues. The CDR3 sequence: CASSRGQGFYEQYF. The CDR3 DNA reads TGCGCCAGCAGCCGGGGACAGGGGTTCTACGAGCAGTACTTC.

The CDR3 bases are TGTGCCAGCAGTTTCATAGGGGGGAACACCATATATTTT. It codes for CASSFIGGNTIYF. The chain is built from TRBV12-3 or TRBV12-4 and TRBJ1-3, with D perhaps TRBD1 (6 bases). The V end lost 3 bases, the J end lost 7 bases, and 10 bases lay between the germline ends. The CDR3 is made up of 13 amino acids.

The V and J genes are TRBV7-9 and TRBJ2-1; D unresolved. Looked up from germline, CDR1 is SEHNR and CDR2 is FQNEAQ (reference sequence). Trimming shortened V by 3 bases and J by 8 bases, and 8 bases separated the two germline ends. There are 12 residues in the CDR3. The CDR3, as DNA: TGTGCCAGCAGCTTTAAGTCCTATGAGCAGTTCTTC. Amino acid sequence: CASSFKSYEQFF.